These T cell receptor beta chains were read from a single sample in a study of CD8 T cells in Susac syndrome. TCRdb reanalysed the immunoSEQ multiplex PCR reads using MiXCR and keeps one entry per CDR3 protein. The sample yields 120,000 or so distinct CDR3 sequences, roughly 94% seen once. Sequencing was done on a sample of CD8+ T cells from PBMCs. These receptors were taken from a human donor with Susac syndrome. Each CDR3 is given with its conserved first and last residue. The D gene is left open where the match is weak. Part of the rows lack a size; the others show once, few, many or a class for expanded clones.

. | once | TRBJ2-3 | TRBV20-1 | TGCAGTGCTAGATCTTACGGGGACCTCACAGATACGCAGTATTTT | CSARSYGDLTDTQYF
TRBD2 | . | TRBJ2-3 | TRBV7-2 | TGTGCCAGCAGCTTAATCCTAGCGGGGATCACAGATACGCAGTATTTT | CASSLILAGITDTQYF
. | . | TRBJ2-7 | TRBV28 | TGTGCCAGCAGTTACGGATACTCCTACGAGCAGTACTTC | CASSYGYSYEQYF
TRBD2 | once | TRBJ2-1 | TRBV7-8 | TGTGCCAGCACCCGGGAGGGTAATGAGCAGTTCTTC | CASTREGNEQFF
TRBD2 | . | TRBJ2-1 | TRBV9 | TGTGCCAGCAGCGTAGCTTTGGGACTAGCGAATGAGCAGTTCTTC | CASSVALGLANEQFF
. | . | TRBJ1-1 | TRBV12-3/TRBV12-4 | TGTGCCAGCAGTCCAGACAGGTACTATGCTGAAGCTTTCTTT | CASSPDRYYAEAFF
. | . | TRBJ1-6 | TRBV19 | TGTGCCAGTAGTATAGGAGGGGGTTCTTCACCCCTCCACTTT | CASSIGGGSSPLHF
. | . | TRBJ2-5 | TRBV3-1 | TGTGCCAGCAGCCGTAGTTCCGGGACTGACGAACGGACCCAGTACTTC | CASSRSSGTDERTQYF
. | once | TRBJ1-1 | TRBV13 | TGTGCCAGCAGCTCACAGGGCCCTGAAGCTTTCTTT | CASSSQGPEAFF
TRBD1 | once | TRBJ2-6 | TRBV9 | TGTGCCAGCAGCGGAGCCACAGGGGAAGAAGGGGCCAACGTCCTGACTTTC | CASSGATGEEGANVLTF
. | . | TRBJ2-3 | TRBV20-1 | TGCAGTGCTAACCCGCCGTCGTTACAGGGGACCTCGCTCGGGAGTATGAGTGGTTTT | CSANPPSLQGTSLGSMSGF
. | . | TRBJ1-1 | TRBV29-1 | TGCAGCGTTGGGTGGGGGGCATCCACTGAAGCTTTCTTT | CSVGWGASTEAFF
. | once | TRBJ2-1 | TRBV12-5 | TGTGCTAGTGGTTTAAATGAGCAGTTCTTC | CASGLNEQFF
. | . | TRBJ1-1 | TRBV7-9 | TGTGCCAGCAGCCTCCCCCGCACTGAAGCTTTCTTT | CASSLPRTEAFF
. | . | TRBJ1-1 | TRBV25-1 | TGTGCCAGCAGTGAATCCGTGAACACTGAAGCTTTCTTT | CASSESVNTEAFF
. | . | TRBJ1-1 | TRBV12-3/TRBV12-4 | TGTGCCAGCAGTTTTTTCTTGAACACTGAAGCTTTCTTT | CASSFFLNTEAFF
. | . | TRBJ1-1 | TRBV15 | TGTGCCACCAGCACGACGCCAGGGGTGAACACTGAAGCTTTCTTT | CATSTTPGVNTEAFF
. | . | TRBJ2-5 | TRBV9 | TGTGCCAGCAGCGTAGCCGGGGTGGGAGCCGAGACCCAGTACTTC | CASSVAGVGAETQYF
. | . | TRBJ1-2 | TRBV5-8 | TGTGCCAGCAGCTTGGTTCAGGGTAACACCTTC | CASSLVQGNTF
. | once | TRBJ2-3 | TRBV7-8 | TGTGCCAGCAGCCCCCTGCGAGGGGAAGATAGAGATACGCAGTATTTT | CASSPLRGEDRDTQYF
. | . | TRBJ2-7 | TRBV29-1 | TGCAGCGTTGGCCCGGGGGCAAGGTACGAGCAGTACTTC | CSVGPGARYEQYF
. | . | TRBJ2-1 | TRBV4-1 | TGCGCCAGCAGCCAAAACAACAATGAGCAGTTCTTC | CASSQNNNEQFF
. | once | TRBJ2-7 | TRBV7-9 | TGTGCCAGCAGCTTGGGGATCCGGGGTAACGAGCAGTACTTC | CASSLGIRGNEQYF
. | . | TRBJ2-3 | TRBV5-1 | TGCGCCAGCAGCTTGGCCGAGACAGGACGCACAGATACGCAGTATTTT | CASSLAETGRTDTQYF
TRBD1 | . | TRBJ2-7 | TRBV5-6 | TGTGCCAGCAAGGGGACAGGGGGCGAGCAGTACTTC | CASKGTGGEQYF